Sequencing of this T cell receptor beta chain was carried out in a study of blood T cells in healthy people across ages. Findings and limits, study-wide: Versus aged donors, long-lived donors had higher diversity and more naive CD4+ cells.

The use of a sample-barcoded 5' primer and a J-beta primer mix characterized a second PCR of about 6 to 11 cycles. Every molecule of cDNA carried a tag from a template-switch adaptor with 12 random nucleotides. TCRdb reprocessed the 5' RACE reads via MiXCR and lists one record per CDR3 protein. The sample lists about a million distinct CDR3 sequences, 51% occurring once. This CDR3 has 11 residues. CDR1 DFQATT and CDR2 SNEGSKA come from the germline V gene (reference sequence). V gave up 3 bases and J gave up 5 bases, with 7 bases separating them. This clonotype was detected a few times. Its antigen is unidentified.

Sequencing used blood. The sequence was collected from a woman aged 55-70 years in good health. This chain joins TRBV20-1 and TRBJ2-5; D gene uncertain. DNA of the CDR3: TGCAGTGCTAGTGGGTCGGAGACCCAGTACTTC. Its translation: CSASGSETQYF.